The entry that follows covers one T cell receptor (beta chain) sequence. The V end lost 4 bases, the J end lost 0 bases, and 13 bases lay between the germline ends. CDR1 SGHRS and CDR2 YFSETQ come from the germline V gene. The CDR3 is 15 residues long. The data stem from a study of patients and donors after allogeneic stem cell transplantation. In TCRdb, the RT-PCR reads were re-called with MiXCR into one record per CDR3 protein. Of roughly 880,000 distinct CDR3 sequences detected, roughly 18% appear once; the ten largest clones hold under 6.5%. This TCR was recovered from a human donor who was either an allogeneic HSCT recipient or a stem cell or donor lymphocyte infusion donor (not recorded which). It is not recorded whose cells these are; they may come from a transplant donor. The genes are TRBV5-1 and TRBJ1-2; tentatively, D is TRBD1 (5 bases). Sequencing input: blood, either unsorted or a sorted T cell fraction (not recorded which). The CDR3 protein is CASSVGSGANYGYTF. The CDR3 nucleotides read TGCGCCAGCAGCGTGGGGTCGGGGGCTAACTATGGCTACACCTTC.